The 24 T cell receptor beta chains given below trace back to one sample, sequenced in a study of T cells after yellow fever vaccination (dated by TCRdb to the late 2010s). The library relied on 5' RACE. This sample was sequenced with an Illumina HiSeq 2500. Clones were called with MiXCR by TCRdb after fastp trimmed the public reads at Q25, and only in-frame beta chains were retained. All rows with the same CDR3 protein become a single entry with the most common DNA and genes. The sample table contains under 400,000 distinct CDR3 sequences; only one count was recorded for roughly 12% of them. The ten largest clones take up more than 15% of the sample. The intended sense of this specimen's treatment or condition label: live attenuated yellow fever vaccine strain. The sequenced sample was PBMCs, obtained on the day of the first yellow fever vaccination. The receptors derive from a man aged 18 to 30 who received the YFV17D yellow fever vaccine.

The chain couples TRBV4-3 to TRBJ2-2, with D maybe TRBD2 (5 bases). Germline V CDR1 and CDR2: LGHNA, YSLEER. Trimming stripped 0 bases from V and 2 bases from J, with 13 bases between. The CDR3 contains 17 residues. CDR3 sequence (DNA): TGCGCCAGCAGCCAAGATGAGGGCCTGTTCAACACCGGGGAGCTGTTTTTT. Its translation is CASSQDEGLFNTGELFF.

The chain has TRBV18 and TRBJ2-3; maybe TRBD1 (6 bases). The CDR3 has 16 amino acids. The germline V and J ends were trimmed by 0 bases and 1 base, with 11 bases remaining between them. CDR1 and CDR2 (germline): KGHSH, LQKENI. DNA for the CDR3: TGTGCCAGCTCACCACCAAACCAGGGGCGCACAGATACGCAGTATTTT. This translates into CASSPPNQGRTDTQYF.

The chain recombines TRBV7-9 with TRBJ2-2; the match to TRBD1 covers 8 bases. Germline CDR1 reads SEHNR; CDR2 reads FQNEAQ (reference sequence). The CDR3 runs to 16 residues. Trimming at V came to 5 bases and at J to 5 bases, leaving 10 bases not matched to a gene. The CDR3, as DNA: TGTGCCAGCAGCGCCCCGACAGGGGCACCAACCGGGGAGCTGTTTTTT. Translated: CASSAPTGAPTGELFF.

The rearrangement uses TRBV7-3 and TRBJ1-1; a possible D gene is TRBD1 (5 bases). Trimming took off 4 bases at V and 4 bases at J, with 19 bases between the two ends. The CDR3 totals 16 residues. Germline V lookup: CDR1 SGHTA, CDR2 FQGTGA. The CDR3 region has the DNA TGTGCCAGCAGCTCGATCCCCGGGGACCTGGGCACTGAAGCTTTCTTT. It specifies CASSSIPGDLGTEAFF.

This clonotype was seen only a few times. The V and J genes are TRBV6-5 and TRBJ2-1; possibly TRBD2 for D (5 bases). Germline V lookup: CDR1 MNHEY, CDR2 SVGAGI. V was shortened by 0 bases and J by 9 bases, with 12 bases between the two germline ends. This CDR3 spans 14 amino acids. The CDR3 loop is CASSYSNLGGEQFF. In nucleotides, the CDR3 is TGTGCCAGCAGTTACTCGAATCTAGGAGGTGAGCAGTTCTTC.

V and J are TRBV2 and TRBJ1-2; maybe TRBD1 (6 bases). Trimming removed 7 bases from V and 8 bases from J, with 17 bases in between. Germline loops: CDR1 SNHLY, CDR2 FYNNEI. The CDR3 has 13 amino acids. CDR3 DNA sequence: TGTGCCAGCACCGGGAGGGGGGAAGTCGGCTACACCTTC. It is translated as CASTGRGEVGYTF.

The rearrangement uses TRBV10-3 and TRBJ2-7, with D possibly TRBD1 on 6 matching bases. This CDR3 comprises 15 residues. The germline CDR1 and CDR2 sequences are ENHRY and SYGVKD. V dropped 0 bases and J dropped 0 bases, with 9 bases sitting between them. The CDR3 nucleotides are TGTGCCATCAGTGAGTCGAAGACAGGCTCCTACGAGCAGTACGTC. Its protein is CAISESKTGSYEQYV.

This clonotype has only a few counts. The rearrangement links TRBV4-1 to TRBJ2-7; possibly TRBD1 for D (6 bases). V lost 4 bases, J lost 5 bases, and 21 bases lay in between. CDR1 is MGHRA and CDR2 is YSYEKL in the germline V gene. The CDR3 spans 16 residues. The CDR3 reads CASSLRWGQGFHEQYF. CDR3 in DNA: TGCGCCAGCAGCCTAAGGTGGGGGCAGGGGTTCCACGAGCAGTACTTC.

This clonotype came up a few times. In nucleotides, the CDR3 is TGCAGCGTTGGATGGCCTCACCTCTATGGCTACACCTTC. This encodes CSVGWPHLYGYTF. The rearrangement joins TRBV29-1 to TRBJ1-2; D unresolved. Trimming stripped 4 bases from V and 4 bases from J, with 13 bases between. The CDR3 is 13 residues long. The germline V gene encodes CDR1 SQVTM and CDR2 ANQGSEA.

This clonotype was observed a few times. The chain recombines TRBV5-1 with TRBJ1-2; 7 bases match TRBD1. Looked up from germline, CDR1 is SGHRS and CDR2 is YFSETQ. This CDR3 spans 14 amino acids. The ends lost 4 bases at V and 8 bases at J; junction bases unmatched: 11. The CDR3 bases are TGCGCCAGCAGCCCAGGACAGGCGGCCGGAGGCTACACCTTC. This sequence encodes CASSPGQAAGGYTF.

This clonotype was seen only a few times. The genes are TRBV18 and TRBJ2-2, with a tentative D call TRBD2 (6 bases). The CDR3 extends over 17 amino acids. V was cut by 2 bases and J by 5 bases, with 18 bases left in between. Germline V gene lookup returns CDR1 KGHSH and CDR2 LQKENI. The DNA of the CDR3 is TGTGCCAGCTCACCAACCTCGGGACTGGGTTTAACCGGGGAGCTGTTTTTT. Amino acid sequence: CASSPTSGLGLTGELFF.

This chain uses TRBV6-5 with TRBJ1-1; D is possibly TRBD1 (5 bases). The CDR3 has 14 amino acids. Germline V gene data show CDR1 as MNHEY and CDR2 as SVGAGI. Trimming cost V 2 bases and J 9 bases, with 16 bases left between them. CDR3: CASSYGGTEQKAFF. The CDR3 coding sequence is TGTGCCAGCAGTTACGGGGGGACCGAACAGAAAGCTTTCTTT.

This clonotype has only a few counts. The genes are TRBV7-2 and TRBJ2-1, with TRBD2 matching over 10 bases. The CDR3 covers 14 residues. The V gene end was trimmed by 5 bases and the J gene end by 9 bases; junction bases not matched to a gene: 7. CDR1 and CDR2 from the germline V gene are SGHTA and FQGNSA. The CDR3 DNA sequence: TGTGCCAGCAGCGTAAGCGGGGGGGCCGGTGAGCAGTTCTTC. It translates to CASSVSGGAGEQFF. The variable domain in full, completed from reference TRBV7-2 and TRBJ2-1, reads GAGVSQSPSNKVTEKGKDVELRCDPISGHTALYWYRQSLGQGLEFLIYFQGNSAPDKSGLPSDRFSAERTGGSVSTLTIQRTQQEDSAVYLCASSVSGGAGEQFFGPGTRLTVL.

This clonotype turned up a few times. The rearrangement links TRBV4-2 to TRBJ1-1, with D unclear. The CDR3 has 16 residues. Germline V gene sequence: CDR1 LGHNA, CDR2 YNFKEQ. Trimming took off 0 bases at V and 4 bases at J, with 15 bases between the two ends. CDR3: CASSQDPAGSLTEAFF. CDR3 DNA: TGTGCCAGCAGCCAAGATCCGGCCGGCTCACTCACTGAAGCTTTCTTT.

Of note for this clonotype: A much bigger clone sits one base away, suggesting this may be a read error. The CDR3 ends on some other residue instead of the conserved phenylalanine or tryptophan, so this is likely a read error. CDR3 sequence reads: CASSQELRAKRREQYL. Here the CDR3 DNA reads TGCGCCAGCAGCCAAGAATTAAGGGCCAAACGGAGGGAGCAGTACCTC. The chain uses TRBV4-1 and TRBJ2-7, with D maybe TRBD2 (5 bases). V lost 0 bases and J 7 bases, leaving 19 bases between the germline ends. Germline loops: CDR1 MGHRA, CDR2 YSYEKL. The CDR3 contains 16 residues.

This clonotype was found a few times. J is TRBJ2-7 and V is TRBV6-5; the D call may be TRBD1 or TRBD2 (6 bases each). The CDR3 runs 14 residues. Germline lookup yields CDR1 MNHEY and CDR2 SVGAGI. Trimming shortened V by 4 bases and J by 6 bases, and 16 bases separated the two germline ends. CDR3 bases: TGTGCCAGCAGTTTTAGGGGGGAGCAGGTCGAGCAGTACTTC. It encodes CASSFRGEQVEQYF.

CDR3 bases: TGTGCCAGCAGTTACCGGGAGACGTCCTACGAGCAGTACGTC. Translated: CASSYRETSYEQYV. V and J are TRBV6-2 or TRBV6-3 and TRBJ2-7, with a possible D match to TRBD2 (6 bases). CDR1 is MNHEY and CDR2 is SVGEGT in the germline V gene. V was trimmed by 2 bases and J by 1 base, leaving 9 bases between them. The CDR3 covers 14 residues.

This clonotype appeared many times. The chain joins TRBV7-2 to TRBJ2-7, with 10 positions matching TRBD2. With V trimmed by 4 bases and J by 3 bases, 9 bases remained unmatched. This CDR3 comprises 16 residues. Germline V CDR1 and CDR2: SGHTA, FQGNSA. The CDR3 spells CASSSLAGGWDYEQYF. Written as DNA, the CDR3 is TGTGCCAGCAGCTCCTTAGCGGGGGGCTGGGACTACGAGCAGTACTTC.

The chain couples TRBV4-3 to TRBJ2-3, with a weak D call TRBD2 (6 bases). V shed 0 bases and J shed 6 bases, with 16 bases lying between them. Germline V CDR1 and CDR2: LGHNA, YSLEER. The CDR3 is 16 residues long. CDR3 nucleotides: TGCGCCAGCAGCCAAGATCCTGCCGCGGGACGGGATACGCAGTATTTT. This sequence encodes CASSQDPAAGRDTQYF.

This chain uses TRBV20-1 with TRBJ2-5; a weak D match, TRBD2 (6 bases). The V end was cut by 0 bases, the J end by 7 bases, with 18 bases between. The CDR3 spans 15 residues. Looked up from germline, CDR1 is DFQATT and CDR2 is SNEGSKA (reference sequence). The CDR3: CSARDFGRGRGTQYF. The CDR3 DNA follows: TGCAGTGCTAGAGATTTTGGGCGGGGACGGGGGACCCAGTACTTC.

There are a few counts of this clonotype. V gene TRBV12-3 or TRBV12-4 combines with J gene TRBJ2-5, with D possibly being TRBD1 (5 bases). The germline V and J ends were trimmed by 6 bases and 3 bases, with 17 bases remaining between them. CDR3 length: 15 amino acids. The CDR3 nucleotides are TGTGCCAGCAGGTTCGGAGTTGGGGCAAAAGAGACCCAGTACTTC. Its protein is CASRFGVGAKETQYF.

On this clonotype: A much larger clone differs by one base, so this may be a read error. V gene TRBV7-9 combines with J gene TRBJ2-3; D is uncertain. Germline V gives CDR1 SEHNR, CDR2 FQNEAQ (reference sequence). The CDR3 is 12 amino acids. The CDR3 loop reads CASSFYGDRQYF. CDR3 coding DNA: TGTGCCAGCAGCTTTTATGGAGATAGGCAGTATTTT.

The chain uses TRBV5-4 and TRBJ2-5; 9 positions agree with TRBD1. V lost 4 bases to trimming and J lost 4 bases; unmatched junction nucleotides: 8. The CDR3 length is 15 residues. The germline V gene encodes CDR1 SGHNT and CDR2 YYREEE (reference sequence). In DNA form, the CDR3 reads TGTGCCAGCAGCGCGCCGGGACAGGGTAGAGAGACCCAGTACTTC. It translates to CASSAPGQGRETQYF.

This clonotype was seen a few times. The chain has TRBV7-9 and TRBJ2-1, with 8 bases fitting TRBD1. The CDR3 spans 15 residues. The V and J ends lost 1 base and 6 bases, in that order; junction bases with no gene match: 5. Germline-derived CDR1 and CDR2 are SEHNR and FQNEAQ (reference sequence). CDR3 region: CASSLGQGAFNEQFF. CDR3 DNA: TGTGCCAGCAGCTTAGGGCAGGGGGCTTTCAATGAGCAGTTCTTC.